The next 4 T cell receptor beta chains were all read from a single sample in a study of T cells in Graves' hyperthyroidism and ophthalmopathy. Amplification yielded TCR beta CDR3 regions, with RNA transcripts as the source. Carried out on the TCR CDR3, a first-round RT-PCR used the HTBI primer set. TCRdb reprocessed the multiplex PCR reads with MiXCR, giving one entry per CDR3 protein. The repertoire has around 700,000 distinct CDR3 sequences, roughly a third of them found once; the top ten carry less than 40%. Sequencing used blood. These receptors all stem from a woman in her forties with Graves' hyperthyroidism.

As regards this clonotype: A read error may account for a junction end that differs from germline. The J gene is TRBJ2-1, the V gene TRBV7-2; D could derive from TRBD1 or TRBD2 (5 bases each). Germline V gene lookup returns CDR1 SGHTA and CDR2 FQGNSA. The CDR3 is 14 amino acids. The CDR3 bases are TGTGCTAGCAGCCCAGGGACGGAATACAATGAGCAGTTCTTC. Amino acids: CASSPGTEYNEQFF.

Only a few counts were recorded for this clonotype. V is TRBV6-2 or TRBV6-3 and J is TRBJ1-2; D is undetermined. The CDR3 totals 12 residues. Germline V gene sequence: CDR1 MNHEY, CDR2 SVGEGT. Trimming removed 6 bases from V and 6 bases from J, with 11 bases in between. The DNA for the CDR3 is TGTGCCAGCAGCTACGCGCAAGATGGCTACACCTTC. This sequence encodes CASSYAQDGYTF.

The chain recombines TRBV19 with TRBJ1-1, with D perhaps matching TRBD1 (6 bases). Germline V gives CDR1 LNHDA, CDR2 SQIVND (reference sequence). V gave up 11 bases and J gave up 10 bases, with 29 bases separating them. The CDR3 contains 15 residues. The CDR3 coding sequence is TGTGCCTCCAAAAGGGGGGGAACAGCCGCCCCTCGAGCTTTCTTT. Translation: CASKRGGTAAPRAFF. The variable domain in full, with the rest retrieved from reference TRBV19 and TRBJ1-1, is DGGITQSPKYLFRKEGQNVTLSCEQNLNHDAMYWYRQDPGQGLRLIYYSQIVNDFQKGDIAEGYSVSREKKESFPLTVTSAQKNPTAFYLCASKRGGTAAPRAFFGQGTRLTVV.

This clonotype has a single count. A read error may produce the germline difference seen at one junction end. The V call is TRBV6-6, the J call TRBJ1-1; D uncertain. Germline V gene lookup returns CDR1 MNHNY and CDR2 SVGAGI (reference sequence). The CDR3 has 16 amino acids. The CDR3 loop is CVSSRIPDYMNTEAFF. The DNA for the CDR3 is TGTGTCAGCAGTCGCATTCCGGATTACATGAACACTGAAGCTTTCTTT.